The present TCR beta chain was sequenced within a study of tumor and adjacent non-tumor tissue in lung cancer. Looking at the study overall: The cohort had around twelve adenocarcinoma, a couple of squamous cell and 1 small cell patients. On average, productive TCRbeta reads reached 4 million to 4.5 million per sample.

This sample's RNA came from whole unsorted tissue. The normal lung tissue was taken more than 3 cm from the tumor edge. Germline V gene sequence: CDR1 SGHAT, CDR2 FQNNGV. The CDR3 loop spans 16 amino acids. The library came from three nested PCR rounds adapted from ARM-PCR protocols. Each CDR3 protein gets one entry after TCRdb re-called the multiplex PCR reads with MiXCR. This table has more than 35,000 distinct CDR3 sequences, roughly 60% appearing once. About this clonotype itself: Antigen: not known. The junction departs from the called germline gene at one end, perhaps through a read error.

Study findings and constraints: TCR diversity was significantly greater in tumor than normal lung tissue. Tumor repertoires had a smaller top 100 clone share than normal lung.

The V and J genes are TRBV11-2 and TRBJ2-6; D is possibly TRBD1 (5 bases). This clonotype was sampled from a woman in her 40s with non-small cell lung cancer. The sample was distant non-tumor lung tissue. The CDR3 DNA reads TGTGCCGGCAGCTGGTCAGACCTCTATGGGGCCAACGTCCTGACTTTT. Its translation is CAGSWSDLYGANVLTF.